This T cell receptor beta chain stems from a study of CD8 T cells in ankylosing spondylitis. The V end was cut by 1 base, the J end by 8 bases, with 10 bases between. The CDR3 contains 13 residues. CDR1 is LNHNV and CDR2 is YYDKDF in the germline V gene (reference sequence). This clonotype was seen ten or more times. The antigen remains undetermined. TCRdb passed the 5' RACE reads through MiXCR, listing each CDR3 protein once. The sample shows 250,000 to 400,000 distinct CDR3 sequences, under 14% of them seen only once. Study outcomes and limitations: CD8+ by phenotype, disease-linked clones were relatively rare in peripheral blood. In synovial fluid and blood from reactive arthritis, some motif variants were previously reported. A TCR beta motif of fewer than 10 highly homologous variants seemed to mark ankylosing spondylitis blood. There was reportedly significant enrichment of clones that were disease-linked in matched ankylosing spondylitis synovial fluid.

The sequencing input was blood, either unsorted or a sorted T cell fraction (not recorded which). The source is a female donor with ankylosing spondylitis or in good health (not recorded which). The chain uses TRBV15 and TRBJ2-3; D is unresolved. This CDR3 is CATSRGRSGTQYF. DNA for the CDR3: TGTGCCACCAGCAGAGGTCGGTCTGGTACGCAGTATTTT.